This T cell receptor beta chain was found in a study of blood T cells in healthy people across ages. The CDR3 has 17 amino acids. V gave up 0 bases and J gave up 1 base, with 16 bases separating them. Germline V lookup: CDR1 SEHNR, CDR2 FQNEAQ (reference sequence). This clonotype turned up a few times. This may be a read error, as it is one base from a much larger clone. The use of a sample-barcoded 5' primer and a J-beta primer mix characterized a second PCR of about 7 to 12 cycles. Using its own MiXCR run on the 5' RACE reads, TCRdb lists one record per CDR3 protein. The repertoire holds 800,000 to 950,000 distinct CDR3 sequences, with around 29% as singletons. Healthy Russian Caucasian donors spanned ages about 6 to 90 years. These sequences were also reported in another study, on T cells of mothers and their children. According to that study: Slightly higher overlap, not significant, was seen in related mother-child pairs than in unrelated pairs.

J is TRBJ2-7 and V is TRBV7-9, with D perhaps TRBD1 (7 bases). What was sequenced was blood. This TCR was recovered from a woman aged 40 to 50 in good health. The CDR3 DNA is TGTGCCAGCAGCTTAGCGGGGGGACAGAGGGGTTCCTACGAGCAGTACTTC. It yields the protein CASSLAGGQRGSYEQYF.